This TCR beta chain was identified during a study of Ad26.COV2.S vaccination and SARS-CoV-2 variants listed by TCRdb under 2021. Study-level background: The specificity and breadth of SARS-CoV-2-reactive T cell receptors after Ad26.COV2.S vaccination were assessed by TCRbeta repertoire sequencing. The TCR-sequenced set comprised about 32 samples: some 20 Ad26.COV2.S vaccine recipients, 5 placebo recipients and 8 SARS-CoV-2 convalescent individuals. Overall study results and their limits: It was noted by the authors that total T cell responses may have been underestimated by the TCR breadth and depth analyses. After vaccination, spike-specific CD8+ and CD4+ T cell responses were reported to show substantial breadth. Ad26.COV2.S recipients had higher spike-specific TCR breadth than placebo recipients (P = 0.0014). Non-spike TCR breadth was comparable between vaccine and placebo recipients, consistent with the vaccine containing only spike.

The time point label of this sample denotes: individuals recovered from natural SARS-CoV-2 infection. The immunoSEQ Assay was used to sequence TCRbeta CDR3 regions. After extraction, genomic DNA underwent amplification by bias-controlled multiplex PCR, followed by high-throughput sequencing. Per the original workflow: To quantify the absolute abundance of every unique TCRbeta CDR3 region, sequences were collapsed and filtered. T cell fraction was estimated by normalization of TCRbeta template counts to usable DNA, with usable DNA being measured through amplification of reference genes present in all nucleated cells. Repertoire TCRs were annotated as SARS-CoV-2-specific when V gene, CDR3 amino acid sequence and J gene were exactly matched to a known reactive TCR set. The reference SARS-CoV-2 TCR set came from MIRA and was filtered for enrichment in COVID-19-positive ImmuneCODE repertoires, removing public or cross-reactive TCRs. Drawing on the MIRA antigens, annotated TCRs were analysed further at the level of specific ORF or position within ORF. Breadth was defined as the number of annotated unique rearrangements divided by the total number of unique productive rearrangements, and depth was defined as the summed frequency of the annotated unique rearrangements. TCR breadth was compared between groups using two-sided Wilcoxon rank-sum tests. TCRdb holds this immuneACCESS table with in-frame rearrangements only. Some clones are missing; in checked studies, unresolved V genes explain under half, and the rest has no known cause. V and J calls and clone size come straight from that table; D and trimming were deduced from the DNA. A total of roughly 180,000 clones appear in this sample, around 90% of them only once. About 5.9% of the sample is taken by the ten largest.

To note about this clone: The specificity of this receptor is unknown. No qualities accompany the bases; no much larger clone lies one base away.

V and J lose 2 bases and 4 bases, and a span of 5 bases separates them. From the cysteine through the phenylalanine, the CDR3 covers 13 amino acids. Only the CDR3 portion is preserved as DNA: 39 bases, with reading frame beginning at the first base. Source: peripheral blood, taken after recovery from COVID-19. The TCR originated in a human donor who had recovered from COVID-19. The chain was built from TRBV12-3 or TRBV12-4 and TRBJ2-2; no confident D gene assignment can be made. CDR3 loop: CASSLMRTGELFF. The bases read TGTGCCAGCAGTTTAATGCGCACCGGGGAGCTGTTTTTT.